The T cell receptor beta chain under discussion was sequenced for a study of blood T cell repertoires in COVID-19. Clones were read by immunoSEQ multiplex PCR, and TCRdb kept only the in-frame ones, dropping some. The data contain about 140,000 clones, over 70% of them singletons. With 6 bases removed from V and 5 bases from J, the gap between germline ends came to 10 bases. The germline V gene encodes CDR1 LGHDT and CDR2 YNNKEL (reference sequence). The CDR3 is 12 amino acids. The source is a man aged 55 to 69 with active or convalescent COVID-19. The chain is built from TRBV3-1 (or the pseudogene TRBV3-2) and TRBJ1-2, with D hard to call. The source material was peripheral blood. The CDR3 loop reads CASRAGLYGYTF. The CDR3 DNA follows: TGTGCCAGCAGAGCTGGGCTGTATGGCTACACCTTC.